This T cell receptor (beta chain) was found in a study of post-analysis software for immune sequencing data (dated by TCRdb to between 2014 and 2017). Context from the whole study: The recorded disease courses included relapsing-remitting, secondary progressive and progressive-relapsing multiple sclerosis, and some patients had no subtype annotation. A subset of samples was prepared in parallel using single-end sample barcoding, then pooled and co-amplified after Illumina adapter ligation. Patient repertoires were compared against 11 to 12 previously published healthy control repertoires from donors aged about 6 to 25 years. The full study reports these points: Patients showed significantly higher frequencies than controls for about 5 TRBV segments, among them TRBV5-6, TRBV5-1 and TRBV20-1. When samples were clustered directly using the F measure, samples prepared in the same batch co-clustered strongly, which prompted a batch-effect correction. Compared with controls, multiple sclerosis patients had significantly lower normalized Chao1 diversity, a finding suggesting substantial peripheral T-cell clonal expansion. The control group was slightly older than the multiple sclerosis patient group.

The germline V gene encodes CDR1 MNHEY and CDR2 SVGAGI. V is trimmed back by 9 bases and J by 1 base, and the junction contains 7 bases that no gene match accounts for. CDR3 length: 14 amino acids, cysteine to phenylalanine. Just the 42-base CDR3 DNA is kept, in frame starting at base 1. Libraries were constructed by PCR. TCRdb shows the sequencer as Illumina HiSeq 2500. Unique molecular identifiers were incorporated into TCR beta cDNA libraries to reduce PCR and sequencing biases. Per 1 to 10 million input T cells, around 500,000 cDNA molecules were obtained, such that each molecule approximated one T cell. The patient libraries were prepared and sequenced using the same protocol as the earlier healthy control dataset. Within a given batch, samples were prepared together, multiplexed and sequenced on the same HiSeq lane. The authors' pipeline ran thus. Raw barcoded reads were processed with MIGEC, discarding single-read molecular identifier groups before consensus assembly and CDR3 extraction. Clonotype tables were post-analysed with VDJtools, normalizing diversity by down-sampling all datasets to the smallest sample size. In repertoire overlap clustering, CDR3 amino acid sequences, but not nucleotide sequences, were matched to correct batch-related cross-sample contamination. Clones were called with MiXCR by TCRdb after fastp trimmed the public reads at Q25, and only in-frame beta chains were retained. Every entry covers one CDR3 protein and lists the most common genes and DNA from its rows. TCRdb's processing, not the authors' own work, is the source of the V and J calls. This sample comprises approximately 690,000 distinct CDR3 sequences, approximately 59% of them detected only once. The top ten constitute about 11% of the sample.

In regard to this clonotype: Its antigen has not been determined. There are no base qualities to consult, and no much larger clone falls within one base.

TCR beta repertoires were profiled from peripheral blood of roughly 13 young patients with multiple sclerosis to demonstrate the VDJtools post-analysis software. Multiple sclerosis patients were children and adolescents aged about 6 to 15 years. The chain joins TRBV6-5 to TRBJ2-3; TRBD1 fits 7 bases in the junction. The clonotype originates from a girl aged 2 to 9 with multiple sclerosis. The sequenced sample consisted of blood. The DNA is as follows: TGTGCCAGTAAAACCGGGACAGGCACAGATACGCAGTATTTT. It specifies CASKTGTGTDTQYF.